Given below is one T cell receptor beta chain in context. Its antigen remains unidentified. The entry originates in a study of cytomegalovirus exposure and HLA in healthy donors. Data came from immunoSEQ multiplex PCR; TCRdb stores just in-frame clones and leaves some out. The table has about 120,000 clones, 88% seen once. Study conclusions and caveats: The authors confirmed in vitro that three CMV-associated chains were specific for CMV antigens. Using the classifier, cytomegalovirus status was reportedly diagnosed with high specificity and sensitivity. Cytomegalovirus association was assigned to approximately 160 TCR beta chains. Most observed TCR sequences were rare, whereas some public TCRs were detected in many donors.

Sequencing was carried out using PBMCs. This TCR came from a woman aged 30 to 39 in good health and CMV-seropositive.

CDR3 nucleotide sequence: TGTGCAAGTCGCTTCCAACTAGCGGGGGACCCGGGGGATACGCAGTATTTT. As protein: CASRFQLAGDPGDTQYF. V usage is TRBV12-2 and J usage is TRBJ2-3; TRBD2 is the table's D call and was not checked against the DNA. TRBV12-2 is a pseudogene. This CDR3 spans 17 amino acids.